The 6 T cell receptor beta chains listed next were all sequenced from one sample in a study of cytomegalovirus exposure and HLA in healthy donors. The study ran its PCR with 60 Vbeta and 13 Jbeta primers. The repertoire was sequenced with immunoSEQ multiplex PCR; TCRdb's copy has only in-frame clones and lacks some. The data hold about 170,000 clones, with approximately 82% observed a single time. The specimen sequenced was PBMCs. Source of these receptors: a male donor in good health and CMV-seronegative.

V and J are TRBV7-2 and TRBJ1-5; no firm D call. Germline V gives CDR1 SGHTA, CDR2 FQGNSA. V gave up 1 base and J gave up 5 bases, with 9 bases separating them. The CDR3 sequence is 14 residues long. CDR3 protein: CASSLERGDQPQHF. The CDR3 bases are TGTGCCAGCAGCTTAGAACGGGGAGATCAGCCCCAGCATTTT.

The CDR3 region is CASSITEYSNQPQHF. As DNA, the CDR3 is TGTGCCAGTAGTATTACAGAGTATAGCAATCAGCCCCAGCATTTT. V gene TRBV19 combines with J gene TRBJ1-5; unclear D gene. Germline V CDR1 and CDR2: LNHDA, SQIVND (reference sequence). The CDR3 spans 15 residues. Deletions cut 3 bases from V and 0 bases from J, with 9 bases between.

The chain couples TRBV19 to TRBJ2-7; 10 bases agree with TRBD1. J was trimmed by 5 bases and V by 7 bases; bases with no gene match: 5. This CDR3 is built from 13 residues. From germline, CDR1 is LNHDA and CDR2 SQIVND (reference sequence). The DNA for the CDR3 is TGTGCCAGTAAGGGACAGGGGTTTAACGAGCAGTACTTC. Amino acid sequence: CASKGQGFNEQYF.

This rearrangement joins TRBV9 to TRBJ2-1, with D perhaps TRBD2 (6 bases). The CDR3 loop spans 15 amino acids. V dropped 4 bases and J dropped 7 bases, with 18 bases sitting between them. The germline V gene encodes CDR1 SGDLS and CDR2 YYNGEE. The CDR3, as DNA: TGTGCCAGCAGCCCCCGGCATGATGGACTAAATGAGCAGTTCTTC. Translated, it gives CASSPRHDGLNEQFF.

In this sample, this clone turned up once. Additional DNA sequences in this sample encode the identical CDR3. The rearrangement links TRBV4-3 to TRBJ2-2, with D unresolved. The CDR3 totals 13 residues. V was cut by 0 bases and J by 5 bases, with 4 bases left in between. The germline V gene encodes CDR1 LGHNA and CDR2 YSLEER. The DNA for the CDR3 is TGCGCCAGCAGCCAAGATCGTACCGGGGAGCTGTTTTTT. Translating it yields CASSQDRTGELFF.

CDR3 sequence (DNA): TGTGCCAGCAGCTTAGCGCGAGGGGAGGCGAACACTGAAGCTTTCTTT. It encodes CASSLARGEANTEAFF. The rearrangement joins TRBV7-6 to TRBJ1-1; maybe TRBD1 (5 bases). This CDR3 spans 16 amino acids. The germline V gene has CDR1 SGHVS and CDR2 FNYEAQ. The V end lost 0 bases, the J end lost 1 base, and 12 bases lay between the germline ends.